Detailed here is one T cell receptor beta chain. Its cognate antigen is unknown. Repertoires were generated with immunoSEQ multiplex PCR, while TCRdb's copy carries only in-frame clones and drops some. The sample has approximately 50,000 clones, approximately 78% seen once. J gave up 7 bases and V 6 bases, and 10 bases lay outside the gene matches. Germline V gene data show CDR1 as MGHRA and CDR2 as YSYEKL. The CDR3 runs 15 residues. This sample stems from a study of PD-1 blockade in mismatch repair-deficient tumors. Study-level information: Patients had about a dozen mismatch repair-deficient cancer types and were previously treated and progressing.

All patients were mismatch repair deficient, assessed by either PCR or immunohistochemistry. TCRs were sequenced from three patients responding to pembrolizumab. Regarding the study as a whole: Rapid post-treatment expansion, then contraction, generally preceding radiologic response, marked tumor-resident clones.

Material: peripheral blood, obtained 4 weeks after starting pembrolizumab. The chain combines TRBV4-1 with TRBJ1-4; TRBD1 agrees at 8 bases. The source of this sequence is an adult with mismatch repair-deficient cancer. The CDR3 sequence: CASSTQGALGEKLFF. The DNA for the CDR3 is TGCGCCAGCAGTACCCAGGGGGCTCTGGGTGAAAAACTGTTTTTT.